The subject of this entry is one T cell receptor (beta chain). The sample belongs to a study of patients and donors after allogeneic stem cell transplantation. TCRdb reprocessed the RT-PCR reads via MiXCR and lists one record per CDR3 protein. The profile shows roughly 960,000 distinct CDR3 sequences, around 17% of them singletons. Germline lookup yields CDR1 DFQATT and CDR2 SNEGSKA (reference sequence). Trimming left V 7 bases short and J 0 bases short, with 6 bases between. The CDR3 consists of 11 residues. This receptor was taken from a human donor who was either an allogeneic HSCT recipient or a stem cell or donor lymphocyte infusion donor (not recorded which). It is not recorded whose cells these are; they may come from a transplant donor. Sequences were obtained from blood, either unsorted or a sorted T cell fraction (not recorded which). The chain links TRBV20-1 to TRBJ2-5; D ambiguous. The CDR3 reads CSGRDQETQYF. CDR3 nucleotides: TGCAGTGGTAGGGACCAAGAGACCCAGTACTTC.